What follows are 30 T cell receptor beta chains derived from one specimen sequenced in a study of blood T cells in healthy people across ages. Next came a second PCR, run for about 6 to 12 cycles, which used a sample-barcoded 5' primer along with a J-beta primer mix. Via MiXCR, TCRdb re-called the 5' RACE reads, giving one row per CDR3 protein. The sample contains approximately 960,000 distinct CDR3 sequences, roughly 29% of which appear only once. The data also belong to a second study, concerning T cells of mothers and their children.

Specimen: blood. Receptors were obtained from a woman aged 40 to 50 in good health.

The V call is TRBV6-2 or TRBV6-3, the J call TRBJ2-3; tentative D call: TRBD1 (5 bases). The CDR3 has 17 amino acids. Trimming took off 0 bases at V and 3 bases at J, with 16 bases between the two ends. Per germline, CDR1 MNHEY and CDR2 SVGEGT. In DNA, the CDR3 is TGTGCCAGCAGTTACTCGGACATACCTATTTCAACAGATACGCAGTATTTT. This translates into CASSYSDIPISTDTQYF.

This clonotype was seen just once. The rearrangement uses TRBV6-6 and TRBJ1-4; D perhaps matches TRBD1 (6 bases). Germline CDR1 reads MNHNY; CDR2 reads SVGAGI (reference sequence). The V gene lost 5 bases and the J gene lost 7 bases, with 14 bases spanning the gap. This CDR3 is 14 amino acids long. CDR3 coding DNA: TGTGCCAGCAGTCGAGGGGGGAGGGGTGAAAAACTGTTTTTT. It encodes CASSRGGRGEKLFF.

This clonotype has more than one count but fewer than ten. V is TRBV5-1 and J is TRBJ2-5; a weak D match, TRBD2 (5 bases). The ends were cut back, 2 bases at V and 1 base at J, with 15 bases in the middle. Looked up from germline, CDR1 is SGHRS and CDR2 is YFSETQ. The CDR3 length is 16 residues. The CDR3: CASSFGGAEVQETQYF. The CDR3 nucleotides are TGCGCCAGCAGCTTCGGAGGAGCCGAGGTCCAAGAGACCCAGTACTTC.

This clonotype was counted ten times or more. The chain couples TRBV5-1 to TRBJ2-1, with TRBD1 matching over 9 bases. Germline loops: CDR1 SGHRS, CDR2 YFSETQ. The CDR3 is 15 residues long. V lost 5 bases and J lost 4; bases outside the gene matches: 7. Here the CDR3 DNA reads TGCGCCAGCAGATCCGGGACAGGGAATTACAATGAGCAGTTCTTC. It translates to CASRSGTGNYNEQFF.

Note on this clonotype: With a much larger clone just one base away, this may be a read error. The chain links TRBV5-1 to TRBJ1-5, with D tentatively TRBD1 (6 bases). The CDR3 has 14 amino acids. V was trimmed by 0 bases and J by 7 bases, leaving 11 bases between them. Germline V CDR1 and CDR2: SGHRS, YFSETQ. CDR3 sequence reads: CASSLEIGGQPQHF. The CDR3 coding sequence is TGCGCCAGCAGCTTGGAGATAGGGGGGCAGCCCCAGCATTTT.

Worth noting for this clonotype: A much larger clone differs by one base, so this may be a read error. The CDR3 nucleotides are TGTGCCAGCAGCCAAGTCGCCAAGCAACAAGAGACCCAGTACTTC. It specifies CASSQVAKQQETQYF. The chain couples TRBV4-2 to TRBJ2-5; D is unclear. The length of the CDR3 is 15 residues. V was clipped by 1 base and J by 2 bases, with 11 bases between them. Per germline, CDR1 LGHNA and CDR2 YNFKEQ.

The chain uses TRBV13 and TRBJ2-1, with D maybe TRBD1 (6 bases). The germline gives CDR1 PRHDT, CDR2 FYEKMQ (reference sequence). V dropped 5 bases and J dropped 2 bases, with 10 bases sitting between them. The CDR3 spans 14 residues. The CDR3 coding sequence is TGTGCCAGCAGCCGAAGGGACACCTACAATGAGCAGTTCTTC. Translating it yields CASSRRDTYNEQFF.

This clonotype was counted between two and nine times. CDR3 sequence reads: CASTREQGVGNIQYF. The CDR3, as DNA: TGTGCCAGCACCCGAGAGCAGGGGGTAGGGAACATTCAGTACTTC. This rearrangement joins TRBV2 to TRBJ2-4; 7 nucleotides match TRBD1. This CDR3 comprises 15 residues. The J segment lost 7 bases and the V segment lost 7 bases, leaving 13 bases of the junction unmatched. Looked up from germline, CDR1 is SNHLY and CDR2 is FYNNEI.

A few counts support this clonotype. The chain has TRBV6-5 and TRBJ2-4; 11 bases fit TRBD1. The germline V gene has CDR1 MNHEY and CDR2 SVGAGI. CDR3 size: 18 residues. J lost 11 bases, V lost 6 bases, and 21 bases had no gene match. The CDR3 region has the DNA TGTGCCAGCAGGTACCCCCACGCTGGTGAGGGACAGGGGGGCTTTCAGTACTTC. The encoded protein is CASRYPHAGEGQGGFQYF.

Comments on this clonotype: The germline gene is not matched at one end of the junction; a read error may be the cause. This chain uses TRBV6-2 or TRBV6-3 with TRBJ2-5, with 7 bases aligning to TRBD2. This CDR3 comprises 14 residues. From germline, CDR1 is MNHEY and CDR2 SVGEGT. CDR3 in DNA: TGTGCCGGCAGTACGACTAGCTTCACAGAGACCCAGTACTTC. Translating gives CAGSTTSFTETQYF.

This clonotype came up a few times. The chain joins TRBV5-1 to TRBJ2-3; 7 positions agree with TRBD1. The trim removed 6 bases at V and 7 bases at J, leaving 11 bases unmatched. The CDR3 runs to 14 residues. Looked up from germline, CDR1 is SGHRS and CDR2 is YFSETQ. As DNA, the CDR3 is TGCGCCAGCAATCGGGCAGGGGGTGAAAATACGCAGTATTTT. It encodes CASNRAGGENTQYF.

With respect to this clonotype: The conserved phenylalanine or tryptophan is not found at the CDR3 terminus, so this likely reflects a read error. In DNA form, the CDR3 reads TGTGCCAGCAGCTCCGGACAGGGCAACACCGGGGAGCTGTTTGTT. This translates into CASSSGQGNTGELFV. This sequence joins TRBV12-3 or TRBV12-4 and TRBJ2-2; 8 bases line up with TRBD1. This CDR3 region has 15 residues. The J segment lost 2 bases and the V segment lost 6 bases, leaving 5 bases of the junction unmatched.

This clonotype was counted between two and nine times. The chain recombines TRBV12-3 or TRBV12-4 with TRBJ2-1; 12 nucleotides align to TRBD2. The CDR3 runs 16 residues. The V gene end was trimmed by 10 bases and the J gene end by 0 bases; junction bases not matched to a gene: 7. The CDR3, as DNA: TGTGCCACCAGGACTAGCGGGGCAAGCTCCTACAATGAGCAGTTCTTC. Translated: CATRTSGASSYNEQFF.

This clonotype was recorded a few times. A read error may account for a junction end that differs from germline. This chain connects TRBV7-2 to TRBJ1-4, with no clear D. The CDR3 contains 14 residues. Germline lookup yields CDR1 SGHTA and CDR2 FQGNSA. The CDR3 protein is CASRGISTNEKRFF. DNA for the CDR3: TGTGCCAGCAGGGGGATTTCGACTAATGAAAAACGGTTTTTT.

The sample holds many counts of this clonotype. V and J are TRBV20-1 and TRBJ2-7; D possibly corresponds to TRBD2 (7 bases). The V and J ends lost 6 bases and 2 bases respectively, with 14 bases between them. This CDR3 has 13 residues. Germline assignment: CDR1 DFQATT and CDR2 SNEGSKA (reference sequence). Here the CDR3 DNA reads TGCAGTGCAATTTTGGGGGGGCCCTACGAGCAGTACTTC. As protein: CSAILGGPYEQYF.

The chain employs TRBV12-5 and TRBJ2-3; TRBD2 agrees at 10 bases. The trim removed 6 bases at V and 10 bases at J, leaving 4 bases unmatched. CDR1 and CDR2 (germline): LGHNT, FRNRAP. The CDR3 extends over 12 amino acids. The CDR3 spells CASGPTSGAQYF. In DNA form, the CDR3 reads TGTGCTAGTGGACCTACTAGCGGGGCGCAGTATTTT. Looking up the rest from reference TRBV12-5 and TRBJ2-3 gives the full variable domain: DARVTQTPRHKVTEMGQEVTMRCQPILGHNTVFWYRQTMMQGLELLAYFRNRAPLDDSGMPKDRFSAEMPDATLATLKIQPSEPRDSAVYFCASGPTSGAQYFGPGTRLTVL.

In its sample, this clonotype was seen many times. The rearrangement uses TRBV12-3 or TRBV12-4 and TRBJ1-2; 7 bases fit TRBD1. V trimming: 4 bases; J trimming: 8 bases; junction bases outside the gene matches: 7. The CDR3 runs to 13 residues. CDR3 coding DNA: TGTGCCAGCAGTTCCTTCAGGGGGAGCGGCTACACCTTC. Translation: CASSSFRGSGYTF.

The chain recombines TRBV12-5 with TRBJ2-1; 12 bases are a match to TRBD2. The V gene end was trimmed by 2 bases and the J gene end by 4 bases; junction bases not matched to a gene: 12. The germline gives CDR1 LGHNT, CDR2 FRNRAP. The CDR3 is made up of 19 amino acids. CDR3 coding DNA: TGTGCTAGTGGTTTGCGACTAGCGGGGGTGATCGGGGCGTACAATGAGCAGTTCTTC. The encoded protein is CASGLRLAGVIGAYNEQFF.

The chain uses TRBV7-9 and TRBJ2-3, with a weak D call TRBD1 (5 bases). The V gene's germline CDR1 is SEHNR and CDR2 FQNEAQ (reference sequence). This CDR3 contains 16 residues. V dropped 5 bases and J dropped 3 bases, with 18 bases sitting between them. The CDR3 spells CASSGAGHLWTDTQYF. CDR3 coding DNA: TGTGCCAGCAGCGGGGCAGGGCACCTTTGGACAGATACGCAGTATTTT.

The chain couples TRBV12-3 or TRBV12-4 to TRBJ2-1; 8 bases line up with TRBD1. J lost 9 bases, V lost 3 bases, and 19 bases had no gene match. The CDR3 has 18 amino acids. CDR3 sequence: CASSLALGPGGLGIEQFF. In DNA, the CDR3 is TGTGCCAGCAGTTTGGCTTTGGGACCAGGGGGCCTGGGGATTGAGCAGTTCTTC.

V is TRBV28 and J is TRBJ1-2; 12 nucleotides match TRBD1. The trim removed 4 bases at V and 13 bases at J, leaving 10 bases unmatched. Germline V gives CDR1 MDHEN, CDR2 SYDVKM. The CDR3 consists of 14 residues. The CDR3 DNA reads TGTGCCAGCAGTTGGCCGGGACAGGGGGCGCAGGGCACCTTC. Encoded protein: CASSWPGQGAQGTF.

This chain links TRBV12-3 or TRBV12-4 with TRBJ1-2; 12 positions agree with TRBD1. The CDR3 is 19 residues long. V trimming: 3 bases; J trimming: 4 bases; junction bases outside the gene matches: 15. The CDR3 DNA is TGTGCCAGCAGTTTTTGGCCGGGACAGGGGGCTCCCTCCTTCTATGGCTACACCTTC. Protein sequence: CASSFWPGQGAPSFYGYTF.

The V and J genes are TRBV28 and TRBJ1-2, with D perhaps TRBD1 (5 bases). Trimming took off 6 bases at V and 7 bases at J, with 12 bases between the two ends. There are 12 residues in the CDR3. Germline CDR1 reads MDHEN; CDR2 reads SYDVKM. The CDR3 spells CASSRYGAGYTF. The CDR3, as DNA: TGTGCCAGCAGCCGCTATGGGGCTGGCTACACCTTC.

As regards this clonotype: An end of the junction does not agree with germline; a read error may underlie this. This chain joins TRBV13 and TRBJ2-5, with D perhaps being TRBD1 or TRBD2 (6 bases each). The closer fit of TRBJ2-7 to the DNA end suggests the J call may be wrong. This CDR3 has 12 amino acids. The V gene's germline CDR1 is PRHDT and CDR2 FYEKMQ (reference sequence). In DNA, the CDR3 is TGTACCAGCAGCCCTGGGGGGCTCGAGCAGTACTTC. It codes for CTSSPGGLEQYF.

V and J are TRBV20-1 and TRBJ2-3, with D possibly being TRBD1 (5 bases). The CDR3 has 16 residues. From germline, CDR1 is DFQATT and CDR2 SNEGSKA (reference sequence). Deletions cut 0 bases from V and 2 bases from J, with 15 bases between. The CDR3 reads CSARDPGARNTDTQYF. In nucleotides, the CDR3 is TGCAGTGCTAGAGATCCTGGGGCGCGGAACACAGATACGCAGTATTTT.

The chain employs TRBV7-2 and TRBJ2-1, with D unclear. The CDR3 contains 14 residues. Germline assignment: CDR1 SGHTA and CDR2 FQGNSA. With 5 bases removed from V and 5 bases from J, the gap between germline ends came to 13 bases. Here the CDR3 DNA reads TGTGCCAGCAGCCTTGACCAAATTAACAATGAGCAGTTCTTC. This encodes CASSLDQINNEQFF.

The chain carries TRBV5-1 and TRBJ2-3; weak D call: TRBD2 (6 bases). This CDR3 contains 15 residues. The V end lost 0 bases, the J end lost 3 bases, and 11 bases lay between the germline ends. Germline V gene data show CDR1 as SGHRS and CDR2 as YFSETQ. The CDR3: CASSLGLVFTDTQYF. CDR3 DNA sequence: TGCGCCAGCAGCTTGGGACTAGTGTTTACAGATACGCAGTATTTT.

This clonotype was seen many times. V usage is TRBV28 and J usage is TRBJ1-1; 9 nucleotides match TRBD1. The trim removed 3 bases at V and 4 bases at J, leaving 6 bases unmatched. Germline assignment: CDR1 MDHEN and CDR2 SYDVKM. This CDR3 spans 15 amino acids. CDR3 DNA sequence: TGTGCCAGCAGTTTGGGACAGGGTGGGGGCACTGAAGCTTTCTTT. It codes for CASSLGQGGGTEAFF.

This clonotype appeared a few times. This chain links TRBV7-6 with TRBJ1-1; the match to TRBD1 covers 7 bases. V was clipped by 1 base and J by 4 bases; unmatched bases: 12. Germline CDR1 SGHVS, CDR2 FNYEAQ. The CDR3 totals 17 residues. The CDR3 protein is CASSLEPEGAWGTEAFF. DNA of the CDR3: TGTGCCAGCAGCTTAGAGCCGGAGGGGGCGTGGGGCACTGAAGCTTTCTTT.

This clonotype was seen many times. The rearrangement uses TRBV4-3 and TRBJ2-7, with 7 bases fitting TRBD2. V shed 0 bases and J 6 bases; nucleotides not matched to a gene: 8. There are 15 residues in the CDR3. CDR1 and CDR2 from the germline V gene are LGHNA and YSLEER. In DNA form, the CDR3 reads TGCGCCAGCAGCCAAGATCGACTAGCCTCTCGCGAGCAGTACTTC. It yields the protein CASSQDRLASREQYF.